The T cell receptor beta chain under discussion was sequenced for a study of regulatory and conventional T cells in RAG deficiency. The CDR3 sequence is 13 residues long. Germline assignment: CDR1 SGHDT and CDR2 YYEEEE. Deletions cut 4 bases from V and 3 bases from J, with 10 bases between. The sorted regulatory T cells were CD4+, CD25-high and CD127-low, with genomic DNA sequenced. Clones were read by immunoSEQ multiplex PCR, and TCRdb kept only the in-frame ones, dropping some. The data show tens of thousands of clones, 75% to 95% seen once. This same sample was also part of a study on regulatory T cells. That source adds: The primer mix had 52 TRBV and 13 TRBJ primers.

The sequence came from a human donor in good health. The V call is TRBV5-6, the J call TRBJ1-1; D unresolved. The sample comprised Tregs sorted from blood. CDR3 sequence (DNA): TGTGCCAGCAGCACCGGGCCATACACTGAAGCTTTCTTT. Amino acids: CASSTGPYTEAFF.